The sequence of this T cell receptor beta chain was determined in a study of T-cell reconstitution after alpha-beta-depleted transplantation in children. Regarding the study as a whole: Several hundred expanded graft clones reportedly supplied alpha-beta T cells about two months after transplant. The authors attributed T-cell counts and diversity one year after transplant mostly to newly produced T cells. Surviving recipient T cells and thymic progenitors accounted for the high day-60 TCRbeta diversity observed in some patients.

Note on this clonotype: The antigen is not known.

V was trimmed by 5 bases and J by 8 bases, leaving 12 bases between them. Germline assignment: CDR1 LGHNA and CDR2 YNFKEQ. CDR3 length: 13 amino acids. Unique molecular identifiers were used to barcode this TCRbeta library. Using its own MiXCR run on the PCR reads, TCRdb lists one record per CDR3 protein. The sample lists around 800,000 distinct CDR3 sequences; roughly 15% were seen once. This specimen consisted of PBMCs, mostly from graft donor cells, obtained 360 days after TCRalphabeta/CD19-depleted stem cell transplant. The genes are TRBV4-2 and TRBJ1-4; D is uncertain. This clonotype was sampled from a male patient aged 10-17 years who had a stem cell transplant for acute lymphoblastic leukemia, so the T cells may come from the graft donor. The CDR3 reads CASSGGRREKLFF. Written as DNA, the CDR3 is TGTGCCAGCAGCGGCGGCCGGAGGGAAAAACTGTTTTTT.